The rows below give T cell receptor beta chains drawn from one sample of a study of graft-versus-host responses after intestinal transplantation. Clones were sequenced by immunoSEQ multiplex PCR, and TCRdb holds only the in-frame ones, with some missing. The table has just under 6,500 clones, about four fifths seen once. This specimen was ileum tissue, taken roughly 300 days after intestinal transplant. These receptors all stem from a human patient who received an intestinal transplant, so some T cells may come from the graft donor. CDR3s include the opening cysteine and the closing phenylalanine or tryptophan. D genes are given only for firm matches. Rows may omit the clone size; those that give it use once, few, many or a size class.

TRBJ2-1 | TRBV6-4 | few | - | CASSDSTSNEQFF | TGTGCCAGCAGTGACTCGACTAGCAATGAGCAGTTCTTC
TRBJ1-1 | TRBV7-9 | few | - | CAGRPGWVTEAFF | TGTGCCGGCCGTCCAGGTTGGGTCACTGAAGCTTTCTTT
TRBJ2-5 | TRBV28 | - | TRBD2 | CASRSSGSIQTQYF | TGTGCCAGCAGGTCTAGCGGGAGCATCCAGACCCAGTACTTC
TRBJ1-1 | TRBV10-3 | - | - | CATGTRVPGTAFF | TGTGCCACCGGGACCCGAGTACCCGGGACAGCTTTCTTT
TRBJ2-1 | TRBV7-3 | - | TRBD2 | CASSLALAGGRNEQFF | TGTGCCAGCAGCTTAGCCCTAGCGGGAGGCAGAAATGAGCAGTTCTTC
TRBJ1-4 | TRBV6-4 | - | TRBD1 | CASTARVRDRDEKLFF | TGTGCCAGCACCGCCCGCGTCCGGGACAGGGACGAAAAACTGTTTTTT
TRBJ1-4 | TRBV18 | - | TRBD1 | CASSPTGGNEKLFF | TGTGCCAGCTCACCGACAGGGGGTAATGAAAAACTGTTTTTT
TRBJ1-1 | TRBV5-1 | - | - | CASSLRRQQNTEAFF | TGCGCCAGCAGCTTGCGAAGGCAGCAGAACACTGAAGCTTTCTTT
TRBJ2-7 | TRBV2 | - | - | CASRTSSYEQYF | TGTGCCAGCAGGACTAGCTCCTACGAGCAGTACTTC
TRBJ2-1 | TRBV6-5 | - | - | CASSYSSDNEQFF | TGTGCCAGCAGTTACTCGTCCGACAATGAGCAGTTCTTC
TRBJ2-7 | TRBV19 | - | - | CASSPTVTYEQYF | TGTGCCAGTAGTCCGACGGTAACCTACGAGCAGTACTTC
TRBJ1-1 | TRBV29-1 | - | - | CSVGRVIDTEAFF | TGCAGCGTTGGAAGGGTAATAGACACTGAAGCTTTCTTT
TRBJ1-4 | TRBV4-2 | once | TRBD1 | CASSQETGGSEKLFF | TGTGCCAGCAGCCAAGAAACAGGGGGCTCTGAAAAACTGTTTTTT
TRBJ2-5 | TRBV13 | once | TRBD2 | CASRSPGLGIQETQYF | TGTGCCAGCAGGTCACCGGGACTAGGGATTCAAGAGACCCAGTACTTC
TRBJ1-6 | TRBV27 | - | - | CASSLLGTPLHF | TGTGCCAGCAGTTTACTAGGGACACCCCTCCACTTT
TRBJ2-7 | TRBV2 | - | TRBD1 | CASSGQGTAGYEQYF | TGTGCCAGCAGTGGACAGGGAACCGCTGGCTACGAGCAGTACTTC
TRBJ2-4 | TRBV2 | once | - | CASSDKNIQYF | TGTGCCAGCAGTGACAAAAACATTCAGTACTTC
TRBJ1-3 | TRBV23-1 | - | TRBD1 | CASSQQGAGNTIYF | TGCGCCAGCAGTCAACAGGGGGCTGGAAACACCATATATTTT
TRBJ2-1 | TRBV7-3 | - | - | CASSLTANPMGYNEQFF | TGTGCCAGCAGCTTGACTGCCAACCCCATGGGGTACAATGAGCAGTTCTTC
TRBJ2-2 | TRBV6-5 | - | - | CASRKRPTGELFF | TGTGCCAGCAGGAAAAGGCCCACCGGGGAGCTGTTTTTT
TRBJ2-3 | TRBV2 | few | - | CASNVPTATDTQYF | TGTGCCAGCAACGTCCCAACGGCGACAGATACGCAGTATTTT
TRBJ1-2 | TRBV11-2 | - | - | CASSLALGHNYGYTF | TGTGCCAGCAGCTTAGCTCTGGGACATAACTATGGCTACACCTTC
TRBJ1-5 | TRBV28 | - | - | CASSFPGVGGNQPQHF | TGTGCCAGCAGTTTCCCGGGGGTGGGGGGGAATCAGCCCCAGCATTTT
TRBJ2-6 | TRBV9 | - | - | CASSVGGRSSGANVLTF | TGTGCCAGCAGCGTAGGGGGGCGGAGCTCTGGGGCCAACGTCCTGACTTTC
TRBJ1-1 | TRBV27 | - | - | CASSSGNTGGTEAFF | TGTGCCAGCAGTTCAGGAAATACGGGGGGCACTGAAGCTTTCTTT
TRBJ1-5 | TRBV19 | - | - | CASMAYIGGSNQPQHF | TGTGCCAGTATGGCCTACATCGGGGGTAGCAATCAGCCCCAGCATTTT
TRBJ2-7 | TRBV10-3 | few | TRBD2 | CAISGLAGVNEQYF | TGTGCCATCAGCGGACTAGCGGGAGTGAACGAGCAGTACTTC
TRBJ2-1 | TRBV6-1 | - | - | CASTSGVNEQFF | TGTGCCAGCACCTCCGGGGTGAATGAGCAGTTCTTC
TRBJ2-1 | TRBV9 | - | TRBD2 | CASSGDAGGSRNEQFF | TGTGCCAGCAGCGGAGACGCGGGAGGGTCGAGAAATGAGCAGTTCTTC
TRBJ1-2 | TRBV13 | once | TRBD1 | CASSTNSGQRSYGYTF | TGTGCCAGCAGCACAAACTCGGGACAGAGAAGTTATGGCTACACCTTC
TRBJ1-5 | TRBV4-1 | - | - | CASSQDLGWRPQHF | TGCGCCAGCAGCCAAGATCTGGGTTGGAGGCCCCAGCATTTT
TRBJ2-5 | TRBV7-3 | - | - | CASSLGGAQETQYF | TGTGCCAGCAGCTTGGGGGGGGCCCAAGAGACCCAGTACTTC
TRBJ2-1 | TRBV9 | - | - | CASSVGGSYNEQFF | TGTGCCAGCAGCGTGGGGGGATCCTACAATGAGCAGTTCTTC
TRBJ2-1 | TRBV6-5 | - | TRBD1 | CASSFGTGDYHEQFF | TGTGCCAGCAGTTTCGGGACAGGGGATTACCATGAGCAGTTCTTC
TRBJ2-2 | TRBV6-1 | - | - | CASTEAMGREGGELFF | TGTGCCAGCACTGAGGCTATGGGAAGGGAAGGCGGGGAGCTGTTTTTT
TRBJ1-6 | TRBV6-1 | - | - | CASQETSNSPLHF | TGTGCCAGCCAAGAGACCTCTAATTCACCCCTCCACTTT
TRBJ2-7 | TRBV2 | - | - | CASSEGVTGPTYEQYF | TGTGCCAGCAGTGAAGGGGTGACGGGCCCAACCTACGAGCAGTACTTC
TRBJ1-3 | TRBV28 | - | - | CASSSSFSGNTIYF | TGTGCCAGCAGTTCCTCATTCTCTGGAAACACCATATATTTT
TRBJ2-1 | TRBV5-1 | - | - | CASSLQGGNEQFF | TGCGCCAGCAGCTTGCAGGGAGGCAATGAGCAGTTCTTC
TRBJ2-2 | TRBV5-1 | - | - | CASSLAGGPGELFF | TGCGCCAGCAGCTTGGCCGGGGGGCCCGGGGAGCTGTTTTTT
TRBJ2-7 | TRBV7-9 | - | - | CASSLGGVYEQYF | TGTGCCAGCAGCTTAGGGGGGGTCTACGAGCAGTACTTC
TRBJ2-1 | TRBV6-5 | - | - | CASSYDSYNEQFF | TGTGCCAGCAGTTACGACAGTTACAATGAGCAGTTCTTC
TRBJ2-5 | TRBV2 | - | - | CASIPVATGETQYF | TGTGCCAGCATTCCCGTAGCGACTGGAGAGACCCAGTACTTC
TRBJ1-4 | TRBV5-1 | - | TRBD1 | CASSLQGATNEKLFF | TGCGCCAGCAGCTTGCAGGGGGCAACTAATGAAAAACTGTTTTTT
TRBJ1-2 | TRBV12-2 | - | - | CASRSRTSVYGYTF | TGTGCAAGTCGCTCCCGGACGTCCGTCTATGGCTACACCTTC
TRBJ2-1 | TRBV2 | - | - | CASSGAESSYNEQFF | TGTGCCAGCAGTGGAGCTGAGAGCTCCTACAATGAGCAGTTCTTC
TRBJ2-7 | TRBV4-1 | - | TRBD1 | CASSRQTGTGGEQYF | TGCGCCAGCAGCCGACAAACCGGGACAGGGGGCGAGCAGTACTTC
TRBJ1-6 | TRBV7-6 | few | - | CASSLGSANSPLHF | TGTGCCAGCAGCTTGGGGTCAGCTAATTCACCCCTCCACTTT
TRBJ2-2 | TRBV28 | - | - | CASSPEGLNTGELFF | TGTGCCAGCAGTCCGGAGGGACTGAACACCGGGGAGCTGTTTTTT
TRBJ2-5 | TRBV6-5 | - | TRBD2 | CASSPFAGGETQYF | TGTGCCAGCAGTCCGTTCGCGGGGGGAGAGACCCAGTACTTC
TRBJ2-7 | TRBV11-3 | - | TRBD1 | CASSPDRDSHEQYF | TGTGCCAGCAGCCCGGACAGGGACAGCCACGAGCAGTACTTC
TRBJ2-7 | TRBV6-5 | once | TRBD1 | CASSCQGALSEQYF | TGTGCCAGCAGTTGTCAGGGGGCGCTCTCCGAGCAGTACTTC
TRBJ1-6 | TRBV27 | - | - | CARCWEEHNSPLHF | TGTGCCAGATGCTGGGAGGAGCATAATTCACCCCTCCACTTT
TRBJ2-1 | TRBV9 | - | - | CASSVVLGTSYNEQFF | TGTGCCAGCAGCGTGGTCCTAGGTACGTCCTACAATGAGCAGTTCTTC